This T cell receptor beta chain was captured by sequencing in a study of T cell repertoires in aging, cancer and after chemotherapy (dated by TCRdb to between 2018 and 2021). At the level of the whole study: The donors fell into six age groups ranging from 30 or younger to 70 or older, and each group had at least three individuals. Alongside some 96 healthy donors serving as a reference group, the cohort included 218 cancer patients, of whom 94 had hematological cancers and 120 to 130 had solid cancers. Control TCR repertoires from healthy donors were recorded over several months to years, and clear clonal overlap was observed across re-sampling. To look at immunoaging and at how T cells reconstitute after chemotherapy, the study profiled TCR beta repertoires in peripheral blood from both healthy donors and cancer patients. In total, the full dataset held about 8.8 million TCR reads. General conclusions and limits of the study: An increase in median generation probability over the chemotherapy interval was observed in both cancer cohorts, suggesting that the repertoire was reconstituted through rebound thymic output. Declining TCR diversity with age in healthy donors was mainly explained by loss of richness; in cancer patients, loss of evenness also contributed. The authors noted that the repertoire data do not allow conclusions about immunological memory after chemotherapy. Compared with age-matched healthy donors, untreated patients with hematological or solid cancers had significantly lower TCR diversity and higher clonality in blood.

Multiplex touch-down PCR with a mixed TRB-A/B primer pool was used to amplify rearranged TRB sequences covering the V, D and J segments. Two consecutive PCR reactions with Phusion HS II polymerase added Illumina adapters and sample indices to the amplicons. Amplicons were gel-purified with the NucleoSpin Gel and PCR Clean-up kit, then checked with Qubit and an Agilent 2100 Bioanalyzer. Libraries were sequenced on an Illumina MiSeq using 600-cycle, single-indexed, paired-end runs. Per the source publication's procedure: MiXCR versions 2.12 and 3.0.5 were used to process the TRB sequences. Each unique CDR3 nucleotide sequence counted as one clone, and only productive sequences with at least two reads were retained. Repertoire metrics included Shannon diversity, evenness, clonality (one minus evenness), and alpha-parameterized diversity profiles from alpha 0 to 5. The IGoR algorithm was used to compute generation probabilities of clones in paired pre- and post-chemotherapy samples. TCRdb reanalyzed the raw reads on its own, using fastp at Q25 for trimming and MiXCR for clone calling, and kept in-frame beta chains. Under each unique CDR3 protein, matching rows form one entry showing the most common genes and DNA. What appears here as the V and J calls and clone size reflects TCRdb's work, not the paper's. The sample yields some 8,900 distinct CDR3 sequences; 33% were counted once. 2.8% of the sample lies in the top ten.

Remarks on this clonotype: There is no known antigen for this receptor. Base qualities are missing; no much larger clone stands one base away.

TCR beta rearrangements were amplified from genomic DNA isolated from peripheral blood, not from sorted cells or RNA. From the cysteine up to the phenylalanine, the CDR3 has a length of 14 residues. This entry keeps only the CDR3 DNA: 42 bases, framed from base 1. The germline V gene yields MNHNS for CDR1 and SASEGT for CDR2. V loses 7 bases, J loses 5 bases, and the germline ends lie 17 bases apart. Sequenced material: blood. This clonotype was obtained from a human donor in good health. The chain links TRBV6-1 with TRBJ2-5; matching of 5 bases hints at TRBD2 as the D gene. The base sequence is TGTGCCAGCAACTTACGTCCGGGGTTGGAGACCCAGTACTTC. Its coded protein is CASNLRPGLETQYF.